The 9 T cell receptor beta chains in this list originate from one sample, sequenced in a study of blood T cells in healthy people across ages. A second PCR, run for roughly 7 to 11 cycles, used a sample-barcoded 5' primer plus a J-beta primer mix. Using its own MiXCR run on the 5' RACE reads, TCRdb lists one record per CDR3 protein. The sample consists of roughly 2 million distinct CDR3 sequences, around half of them appearing once. Source material: blood. These TCRs come from a woman between 40 and 55 years old in good health.

The CDR3 sequence is CASSFWGEDTQYF. The CDR3 DNA reads TGTGCCAGCAGCTTCTGGGGAGAAGATACGCAGTATTTT. V is TRBV11-2 and J is TRBJ2-3; tentatively, D is TRBD2 (5 bases). Germline CDR1 and CDR2: SGHAT and FQNNGV. The CDR3 has 13 amino acids. V gave up 3 bases and J gave up 5 bases, with 9 bases separating them.

The J gene is TRBJ2-7, the V gene TRBV20-1; 7 nucleotides match TRBD2. Looked up from germline, CDR1 is DFQATT and CDR2 is SNEGSKA (reference sequence). Trimming cost V 1 base and J 2 bases; bases outside gene matches: 5. The CDR3 covers 14 residues. As DNA, the CDR3 is TGCAGTGCTAGAGTCGCAGCGGGGCCCTACGAGCAGTACTTC. Encoded protein: CSARVAAGPYEQYF.

With regard to this clonotype: At one of its ends the junction is not consistent with the germline gene, which may arise from a read error. The gene calls are TRBV15 and TRBJ1-5; D not resolved. This CDR3 has 14 amino acids. From germline, CDR1 is LNHNV and CDR2 YYDKDF (reference sequence). The CDR3: CATSRDMGNQPRHF. The DNA of the CDR3 is TGTGCCACCAGCAGAGATATGGGCAATCAGCCCCGGCATTTT.

V is TRBV6-5 and J is TRBJ2-7, with 10 bases aligning to TRBD1. The CDR3 loop spans 14 amino acids. The V and J ends lost 6 bases and 6 bases, in that order; junction bases with no gene match: 8. The germline V gene encodes CDR1 MNHEY and CDR2 SVGAGI. This chain's CDR3 is CASSLSWTGGEQYF. The CDR3 nucleotides read TGTGCCAGCAGCTTAAGTTGGACAGGGGGCGAGCAGTACTTC.

The chain combines TRBV5-1 with TRBJ2-3; 11 bases line up with TRBD2. CDR1 and CDR2 from the germline V gene are SGHRS and YFSETQ. Germline trimming cut 1 base from V and 5 bases from J; bases unmatched to any gene: 3. CDR3 length: 15 amino acids. CDR3 DNA sequence: TGCGCCAGCAGCTTGCGGCTAGCGGGGGGAGATACGCAGTATTTT. Translation: CASSLRLAGGDTQYF.

This clonotype was seen a single time. A read error is possible here, since a much larger clone lies one base away. The V and J genes are TRBV5-5 and TRBJ2-5; D is unresolved. Germline V gene lookup returns CDR1 SGHKS and CDR2 YYEKEE (reference sequence). V lost 7 bases and J lost 3, with 7 bases in between. The CDR3 length is 11 residues. The CDR3 DNA reads as TGTGCCAGCGCGCAGAAAGAGACCCAGTACTTC. This translates into CASAQKETQYF.

This chain joins TRBV10-3 and TRBJ2-3; TRBD1 matches at 10 bases. V dropped 4 bases and J dropped 6; count of bases not matched to a gene: 1. Germline loops: CDR1 ENHRY, CDR2 SYGVKD. The CDR3 totals 13 residues. The CDR3 bases are TGTGCCATCAGTGGGGGACAGGGGGATACGCAGTATTTT. It encodes CAISGGQGDTQYF.

The J gene is TRBJ2-2, the V gene TRBV5-1; 8 bases are shared with TRBD1. Germline values: CDR1 SGHRS, CDR2 YFSETQ. Trimming took 9 bases from V and 0 from J; bases not matched to a gene: 10. The CDR3 length is 16 residues. The CDR3 DNA follows: TGCGCCACCCAGGCTTGGACAGGGTCGAACACCGGGGAGCTGTTTTTT. Residues: CATQAWTGSNTGELFF.

This clonotype was recorded once. The chain carries TRBV12-3 or TRBV12-4 and TRBJ1-1; 7 bases are a match to TRBD1. The CDR3 sequence is 15 residues long. V lost 6 bases and J lost 1; bases outside the gene matches: 8. The CDR3 coding sequence is TGTGCCAGCAGCCGGACACGACAGGGGAACACTGAAGCTTTCTTT. Amino acids: CASSRTRQGNTEAFF.